The text below deals with one T cell receptor beta chain. Its antigen is unknown. This sample was included in a study of identifying expanded T cells in peripheral blood. This CDR3 is 12 amino acids long. The germline V and J ends were trimmed by 6 bases and 0 bases, with 6 bases remaining between them. Germline lookup yields CDR1 MNHEY and CDR2 SVGAGI. Produced via immunoSEQ multiplex PCR; TCRdb's table is partial and in-frame only. The sample lists around 82,000 clones; 80% to 85% were seen once. General study results and limits: Clone count variance between approximately two-week samples rose with total template count.

Specimen: blood. The sequence was collected from a person aged 18 to 70 in good health. This rearrangement joins TRBV6-5 to TRBJ2-7; D gene uncertain. CDR3 loop: CASRASSYEQYF. The DNA for the CDR3 is TGTGCCAGCAGGGCAAGCTCCTACGAGCAGTACTTC.